This TCR beta chain was observed in a study of T cell responses to AZD1222 COVID-19 vaccine. TCRdb keeps only in-frame clones here, not all; method: immunoSEQ multiplex PCR. The profile shows 190,000 or so clones, 70% to 90% of them singletons. Study-wide points: It was only a handful of AZD1222 recipients who were seropositive at baseline.

Pooled together were second doses at about 4 or about 12 weeks. The V end lost 5 bases, the J end lost 5 bases, and 9 bases lay between the germline ends. CDR1 and CDR2 from the germline V gene are LNHDA and SQIVND (reference sequence). The CDR3 extends over 12 amino acids. Points on this clone: What it recognizes is unknown.

The sequence was obtained from an adult who received the AZD1222 COVID-19 vaccine. Sample: peripheral blood, taken 28 days after the second AZD1222 dose. This chain links TRBV19 with TRBJ2-5, with TRBD2 as a possible D gene (6 bases). The CDR3 reads CASSGDFETQYF. CDR3 DNA sequence: TGTGCCAGTAGTGGGGACTTTGAGACCCAGTACTTC.